This T cell receptor beta chain was identified in a study of blood T cell repertoires in COVID-19. This clone was detected once. V was clipped by 2 bases and J by 7 bases; unmatched bases: 4. Germline V CDR1 and CDR2: LNHDA, SQIVND (reference sequence). This CDR3 spans 13 amino acids. Sequenced by immunoSEQ multiplex PCR; TCRdb stores in-frame clones only, minus some. The table has 150,000 to 200,000 clones, 70% to 85% seen once. The sample comprised PBMCs or T cells enriched from blood (not recorded which). This TCR was sampled from a man between 50 and 59 years old who had recovered from COVID-19. The chain employs TRBV19 and TRBJ1-1; 7 bases line up with TRBD1. The CDR3 here is CASSIFRGSEAFF. The CDR3 DNA reads as TGTGCCAGTAGTATATTCAGGGGGAGTGAAGCTTTCTTT.